This T cell receptor (beta chain) stems from a study of blood T cell repertoires in COVID-19. Trimming shortened V by 1 base and J by 9 bases, and 9 bases separated the two germline ends. This CDR3 contains 12 residues. Germline loops: CDR1 MNHEY, CDR2 SVGEGT. TCRdb's copy holds only in-frame clones and misses some; the assay was immunoSEQ multiplex PCR. The table lists roughly 230,000 clones, more than 75% of them singletons. The chain combines TRBV6-2 or TRBV6-3 with TRBJ1-1; D is unresolved. Sequenced input: peripheral blood. This clonotype was obtained from a man in his forties or fifties with acute or convalescent COVID-19. CDR3 in amino acids: CASSYYPGQAFF. As DNA, the CDR3 is TGTGCCAGCAGTTACTACCCCGGTCAAGCTTTCTTT.